A single sample is the source of the 27 T cell receptor beta chains below, sequenced in a study of blood T cell repertoires in COVID-19. Sequenced by immunoSEQ multiplex PCR; TCRdb stores in-frame clones only, minus some. The repertoire holds roughly 120,000 clones, with around three quarters as singletons. The material sequenced was peripheral blood. The receptors were gathered from a human donor in a cohort sampled during active or convalescent COVID-19.

V is TRBV5-1 and J is TRBJ2-5, with 10 nucleotides matching TRBD2. J gave up 1 base and V 4 bases, and 7 bases lay outside the gene matches. The CDR3 runs to 16 residues. Germline V gene lookup returns CDR1 SGHRS and CDR2 YFSETQ. The CDR3 region has the DNA TGCGCCAGCAGCAGCGAGCGGGAGGGCCCCCAAGAGACCCAGTACTTC. Translating gives CASSSEREGPQETQYF.

The chain employs TRBV10-3 and TRBJ2-3, with 10 nucleotides matching TRBD1. Germline V CDR1 and CDR2: ENHRY, SYGVKD. This CDR3 region has 14 residues. The J segment lost 2 bases and the V segment lost 9 bases, leaving 5 bases of the junction unmatched. The DNA of the CDR3 is TGTGCCATTAGACAGGGGGCGGACACAGATACGCAGTATTTT. Translated: CAIRQGADTDTQYF.

The chain couples TRBV6-2 or TRBV6-3 to TRBJ1-2, with D unclear. Trimming pared 3 bases from V and 8 bases from J, leaving 16 bases between. The length of the CDR3 is 14 residues. Germline V CDR1 and CDR2: MNHEY, SVGEGT. For the CDR3, the DNA is TGTGCCAGCAGTTATCGCCAGCGGAGGGAAGGCTACACCTTC. This encodes CASSYRQRREGYTF.

The chain employs TRBV10-3 and TRBJ2-2, with 8 bases fitting TRBD2. The J segment lost 0 bases and the V segment lost 6 bases, leaving 6 bases of the junction unmatched. This CDR3 comprises 16 residues. Germline V CDR1 and CDR2: ENHRY, SYGVKD. The CDR3 DNA reads TGTGCCATCAGAGATCCGGGACTAGCGAACACCGGGGAGCTGTTTTTT. Encoded protein: CAIRDPGLANTGELFF.

The rearrangement uses TRBV7-9 and TRBJ1-1; 12 nucleotides agree with TRBD1. With 7 bases clipped from V and 6 bases from J, the junction kept 3 bases outside the gene matches. The length of the CDR3 is 13 residues. CDR1 and CDR2 (germline): SEHNR, FQNEAQ (reference sequence). In DNA, the CDR3 is TGTGCCAGCACCAGGGACAGGGGGCCTGAAGCTTTCTTT. It translates to CASTRDRGPEAFF.

The rearrangement joins TRBV19 to TRBJ2-1; D may be TRBD2 (5 bases). Deletions cut 5 bases from V and 5 bases from J, with 10 bases between. The CDR3 is 13 residues long. Germline assignment: CDR1 LNHDA and CDR2 SQIVND (reference sequence). CDR3 DNA: TGTGCCAGTAGTTCGGGGTTCAACAATGAGCAGTTCTTC. This gives the protein CASSSGFNNEQFF.

This chain joins TRBV7-8 and TRBJ2-1; possibly TRBD1 for D (8 bases). The V gene's germline CDR1 is SGHVS and CDR2 FQNEAQ. The CDR3 runs 15 residues. Trimming stripped 2 bases from V and 7 bases from J, with 15 bases between. Here the CDR3 reads CASSLTGGGWNEQFF. The CDR3 nucleotides are TGTGCCAGCAGCTTAACAGGGGGGGGATGGAATGAGCAGTTCTTC.

This clone was observed once. This chain links TRBV7-9 with TRBJ2-7; TRBD1 matches at 7 bases. V gave up 7 bases and J gave up 2 bases; unmatched junction bases: 11. The CDR3 spans 15 residues. The germline V gene has CDR1 SEHNR and CDR2 FQNEAQ (reference sequence). The CDR3 DNA sequence: TGTGCCAGCAAGCACACGAGACAGGGTCCCTACGAGCAGTACTTC. It is translated as CASKHTRQGPYEQYF.

In regard to this clone: Different DNA sequences within this sample yield the same CDR3. The rearrangement links TRBV5-1 to TRBJ2-5, with TRBD2 as a possible D gene (6 bases). V lost 0 bases and J lost 4, with 7 bases in between. This CDR3 is 13 amino acids long. CDR1 is SGHRS and CDR2 is YFSETQ in the germline V gene. The CDR3 region has the DNA TGCGCCAGCAGCTTGGGAGCGGGAGAGACCCAGTACTTC. It specifies CASSLGAGETQYF.

V is TRBV7-9 and J is TRBJ2-2; 8 nucleotides agree with TRBD2. There are 17 residues in the CDR3. Germline values: CDR1 SEHNR, CDR2 FQNEAQ (reference sequence). After removal of 2 bases from V and 4 bases from J, the junction contained 9 bases not matched to a gene. The CDR3 DNA sequence: TGTGCCAGCAGCTTAACCCCGGGACTAGAGAGCACCGGGGAGCTGTTTTTT. It yields the protein CASSLTPGLESTGELFF.

This chain uses TRBV5-6 with TRBJ1-5; D remains ambiguous. The CDR3 has 12 residues. The V gene lost 2 bases and the J gene lost 7 bases, with 7 bases spanning the gap. The germline V gene has CDR1 SGHDT and CDR2 YYEEEE. The CDR3 nucleotides read TGTGCCAGCAGCTTCGGGTTACAGCCCCAGCATTTT. This encodes CASSFGLQPQHF.

V and J are TRBV12-3 or TRBV12-4 and TRBJ1-5; D gene uncertain. V lost 2 bases and J lost 3, with 5 bases in between. The CDR3 spans 13 residues. CDR3: CASSLRYNQPQHF. The CDR3 DNA follows: TGTGCCAGCAGTTTACGGTACAATCAGCCCCAGCATTTT.

With regard to this clone: Other DNA variants within this sample encode the same CDR3. J is TRBJ1-5 and V is TRBV24-1, with TRBD1 matching over 9 bases. Trimming removed 4 bases from V and 1 base from J; junction bases left unmatched: 4. The CDR3 runs to 16 residues. The germline CDR1 and CDR2 sequences are KGHDR and SFDVKD. CDR3 DNA: TGTGCCACCAGTGACCCGACAGGGGGAAGCAATCAGCCCCAGCATTTT. Protein product: CATSDPTGGSNQPQHF.

The chain uses TRBV27 and TRBJ1-1; tentative D call: TRBD1 (5 bases). Trimming took 7 bases from V and 2 from J, leaving 14 bases between them. CDR1 is MNHEY and CDR2 is SMNVEV in the germline V gene (reference sequence). This CDR3 is built from 14 residues. The CDR3 DNA follows: TGTGCCAGCACCCCTGGGGCTGGTAACACTGAAGCTTTCTTT. This sequence encodes CASTPGAGNTEAFF.

The rearrangement uses TRBV7-6 and TRBJ2-6, with D hard to call. Trimming removed 6 bases from V and 0 bases from J, with 9 bases in between. This CDR3 region has 15 residues. The germline gives CDR1 SGHVS, CDR2 FNYEAQ. The CDR3 nucleotides are TGTGCCAGCAGTCCCGGTCACTCTGGGGCCAACGTCCTGACTTTC. It specifies CASSPGHSGANVLTF.

The chain carries TRBV19 and TRBJ1-5; TRBD1 might be the D (6 bases). V shed 5 bases and J shed 3 bases, with 14 bases lying between them. Per the germline V gene, CDR1 is LNHDA and CDR2 is SQIVND (reference sequence). CDR3 length equals 15 residues. CDR3 region: CASSFLNRDNQPQHF. Written as DNA, the CDR3 is TGTGCCAGTAGTTTCCTCAACAGGGACAATCAGCCCCAGCATTTT.

The V gene is TRBV19, the J gene TRBJ2-2; TRBD2 matches 7 bases. V was pared by 3 bases and J by 5 bases, with 9 bases of the junction left unmatched. Germline V lookup: CDR1 LNHDA, CDR2 SQIVND (reference sequence). The CDR3 spans 16 residues. CDR3 amino acids: CASSIRSGEPTGELFF. CDR3 nucleotides: TGTGCCAGTAGTATTAGGAGCGGGGAGCCAACCGGGGAGCTGTTTTTT.

This clone was counted once. The rearrangement links TRBV27 to TRBJ1-4, with TRBD1 as a possible D gene (6 bases). The V end lost 5 bases, the J end lost 6 bases, and 16 bases lay between the germline ends. From germline, CDR1 is MNHEY and CDR2 SMNVEV (reference sequence). The CDR3 covers 15 residues. CDR3 sequence reads: CASSKRGLRDEKLFF. The CDR3 DNA sequence: TGTGCCAGCAGTAAAAGGGGGTTGAGGGATGAAAAACTGTTTTTT. The variable domain in full, with the rest retrieved from reference TRBV27 and TRBJ1-4, is EAQVTQNPRYLITVTGKKLTVTCSQNMNHEYMSWYRQDPGLGLRQIYYSMNVEVTDKGDVPEGYKVSRKEKRNFPLILESPSPNQTSLYFCASSKRGLRDEKLFFGSGTQLSVL.

The chain couples TRBV24-1 to TRBJ2-5, with a possible D match to TRBD1 (6 bases). Germline-derived CDR1 and CDR2 are KGHDR and SFDVKD. Trimming cost V 0 bases and J 5 bases, with 12 bases left between them. The CDR3 runs to 15 residues. The CDR3 region is CATSDLRQGWETQYF. In DNA form, the CDR3 reads TGTGCCACCAGTGATTTGAGGCAGGGGTGGGAGACCCAGTACTTC.

The chain links TRBV18 to TRBJ2-3; TRBD1 matches at 7 bases. CDR1 is KGHSH, CDR2 LQKENI, per germline. The junction had 13 bases not matched to a gene; V was cut back by 3 bases and J by 7 bases. The CDR3 has 16 residues. CDR3 DNA: TGTGCCAGCTCACCCCCCACAGGGGTGGCAATGAATACGCAGTATTTT. Its translation: CASSPPTGVAMNTQYF.

The chain combines TRBV19 with TRBJ1-5; D uncertain. The CDR3 sequence is 13 residues long. The V gene lost 1 base and the J gene lost 10 bases, with 11 bases spanning the gap. Germline V lookup: CDR1 LNHDA, CDR2 SQIVND (reference sequence). CDR3 region: CASSIGREDPQHF. The DNA for the CDR3 is TGTGCCAGTAGTATAGGAAGGGAGGATCCCCAGCATTTT.

V is TRBV5-1 and J is TRBJ1-4; possible D gene TRBD1, 5 bases. This CDR3 has 16 amino acids. CDR1 and CDR2 from the germline V gene are SGHRS and YFSETQ. The V gene lost 4 bases and the J gene lost 4 bases, with 17 bases spanning the gap. The CDR3 coding sequence is TGCGCCAGCAGCCCTGGAATAGGGAGGGGTAATGAAAAACTGTTTTTT. Its translation: CASSPGIGRGNEKLFF. The full variable domain, with the rest looked up from reference TRBV5-1 and TRBJ1-4, is KAGVTQTPRYLIKTRGQQVTLSCSPISGHRSVSWYQQTPGQGLQFLFEYFSETQRNKGNFPGRFSGRQFSNSRSEMNVSTLELGDSALYLCASSPGIGRGNEKLFFGSGTQLSVL.

In its sample, this clone was seen a few times. One end of the junction varies from germline; a read error may be responsible. The genes are TRBV2 and TRBJ2-3; 11 bases map to TRBD2. CDR1 SNHLY and CDR2 FYNNEI come from the germline V gene. The CDR3 consists of 13 residues. Written as DNA, the CDR3 is TGTGCCAGCAGAACCAATAGCGGGAGGGCCTGGTGTTTT. This encodes CASRTNSGRAWCF.

The V gene is TRBV5-1, the J gene TRBJ2-7; 9 bases fit TRBD1. Germline V lookup: CDR1 SGHRS, CDR2 YFSETQ. The CDR3 totals 14 residues. J was trimmed by 3 bases and V by 4 bases; bases with no gene match: 5. The CDR3 sequence is CASSPGQGNYEQYF. The CDR3 DNA sequence: TGCGCCAGCAGCCCAGGACAGGGGAACTACGAGCAGTACTTC.

This rearrangement joins TRBV19 to TRBJ1-1; D gene uncertain. From germline, CDR1 is LNHDA and CDR2 SQIVND (reference sequence). CDR3 size: 14 residues. Trimming left V 3 bases short and J 7 bases short, with 15 bases between. CDR3 protein: CASSMGRAASEAFF. The CDR3 DNA is TGTGCCAGTAGTATGGGGAGGGCAGCTAGTGAAGCTTTCTTT.

The chain links TRBV19 to TRBJ2-1; D gene ambiguous. The CDR3 is 15 residues long. Trimming took 3 bases from V and 2 from J, leaving 11 bases between them. Germline-derived CDR1 and CDR2 are LNHDA and SQIVND (reference sequence). CDR3 DNA sequence: TGTGCCAGTAGTATCTGGCTCGAACCCTACAATGAGCAGTTCTTC. As protein: CASSIWLEPYNEQFF.

This chain links TRBV6-6 with TRBJ1-6; D gene uncertain. V lost 2 bases to trimming and J lost 10 bases, with 9 bases between them. The CDR3 runs to 13 residues. Germline V gives CDR1 MNHNY, CDR2 SVGAGI (reference sequence). The CDR3 spells CASSYANNSPLHF. As DNA, the CDR3 is TGTGCCAGCAGTTACGCAAACAACTCACCCCTCCACTTT.